This T cell receptor beta chain derives from a study of metastatic and nonmetastatic thyroid tumors. All patients were untreated before thyroid surgery. TCRdb re-called clones via MiXCR from the PCR reads. The table records 15,000 to 20,000 clones, under 15% of them present only once. CDR1 SGHVS and CDR2 FNYEAQ come from the germline V gene. The CDR3 is 16 residues long. The junction had 11 bases not matched to a gene; V was cut back by 8 bases and J by 2 bases. The table lists this clone with many counts. The chain is built from TRBV7-6 and TRBJ2-2; TRBD1 matches 7 bases. The receptor was isolated from a female donor with papillary thyroid cancer or a benign thyroid nodule (not recorded which). Some clones in this sample may be carry-over from other donors' samples. Sequencing used tumor tissue. The CDR3 DNA sequence: TGTGCCAGCCGAACCGGACAGGATCTCAACACCGGGGAGCTGTTTTTT. Its protein product is CASRTGQDLNTGELFF.